These 10 T cell receptor beta chains share one sample of origin, sequenced in a study of beta chain features in type 1 diabetes. The sequenced template was cDNA made from the entire isolated RNA. Data came from immunoSEQ multiplex PCR; TCRdb stores just in-frame clones and leaves some out. Of 860,000 or so clones in the sample, 15% to 20% were seen once. Sequenced sample: naive CD4+ T cells from blood. These receptors were obtained from a woman under 30 in good health.

This chain uses TRBV14 with TRBJ2-1; a possible D gene is TRBD2 (5 bases). The germline V and J ends were trimmed by 4 bases and 9 bases, with 13 bases remaining between them. The CDR3 spans 13 residues. CDR1 and CDR2 from the germline V gene are SGHDN and FVKESK. This CDR3 is CASSPILALEQFF. In nucleotides, the CDR3 is TGTGCCAGCAGCCCAATTTTAGCGCTTGAGCAGTTCTTC.

This clone was seen more than once but under ten times. The V call is TRBV10-3, the J call TRBJ1-1; TRBD1 is a possible D gene (6 bases). V shed 2 bases and J shed 3 bases, with 16 bases lying between them. The germline CDR1 and CDR2 sequences are ENHRY and SYGVKD. The CDR3 is 16 amino acids. The CDR3 sequence is CAISEKGVGRDTEAFF. As DNA, the CDR3 is TGTGCCATCAGTGAGAAGGGGGTCGGGAGGGACACTGAAGCTTTCTTT.

The chain employs TRBV7-8 and TRBJ2-2, with 8 bases that match TRBD2. Unmatched junction bases numbered 7, after V lost 6 bases and J lost 1 base. Germline V CDR1 and CDR2: SGHVS, FQNEAQ. The CDR3 has 16 residues. CDR3 loop: CASSVRAGGNTGELFF. As DNA, the CDR3 is TGTGCCAGCAGTGTTAGGGCGGGAGGGAACACCGGGGAGCTGTTTTTT.

The CDR3 nucleotides are TGTGCCAGCAGCACTTATCCAGGGGCTGGGGCCAACGTCCTGACTTTC. Protein product: CASSTYPGAGANVLTF. The chain uses TRBV7-3 and TRBJ2-6; TRBD1 might be the D (6 bases). The germline V and J ends were trimmed by 5 bases and 2 bases, with 13 bases remaining between them. There are 16 residues in the CDR3. CDR1 SGHTA and CDR2 FQGTGA come from the germline V gene.

This clone was detected only a few times. The chain joins TRBV4-3 to TRBJ2-6; D gene uncertain. CDR1 and CDR2 from the germline V gene are LGHNA and YSLEER. The CDR3 totals 15 residues. Trimming took off 0 bases at V and 4 bases at J, with 7 bases between the two ends. The CDR3 region is CASSQDFTGANVLTF. CDR3 nucleotides: TGCGCCAGCAGCCAAGATTTCACCGGGGCCAACGTCCTGACTTTC.

In its sample, this clone was seen a few times. V usage is TRBV4-2 and J usage is TRBJ2-5; 7 nucleotides match TRBD1. This CDR3 contains 20 residues. Per the germline V gene, CDR1 is LGHNA and CDR2 is YNFKEQ. V lost 1 base and J lost 0; bases outside the gene matches: 17. This CDR3 is CASSQGHRGSLSKDQETQYF. CDR3 DNA: TGTGCCAGCAGCCAAGGGCACAGGGGTTCTCTATCTAAAGACCAAGAGACCCAGTACTTC.

The sample holds a few counts of this clone. This sequence joins TRBV6-5 and TRBJ2-1, with TRBD2 as a possible D gene (6 bases). The CDR3 runs 14 residues. V lost 0 bases to trimming and J lost 5 bases, with 8 bases between them. Germline V CDR1 and CDR2: MNHEY, SVGAGI. CDR3 in amino acids: CASSYSGGDNEQFF. DNA for the CDR3: TGTGCCAGCAGTTACTCGGGGGGAGACAATGAGCAGTTCTTC.

The chain employs TRBV6-1 and TRBJ1-5; D is ambiguous. Germline CDR1 MNHNS, CDR2 SASEGT. V was shortened by 3 bases and J by 6 bases, with 6 bases between the two germline ends. This CDR3 has 12 residues. DNA of the CDR3: TGTGCCAGCAGTGATGAGACTCAGCCCCAGCATTTT. Amino acid sequence: CASSDETQPQHF.

This clone occurred a few times. The chain recombines TRBV29-1 with TRBJ2-2; possible D gene TRBD1, 5 bases. Per germline, CDR1 SQVTM and CDR2 ANQGSEA. CDR3 length equals 12 residues. V gave up 8 bases and J gave up 5 bases, with 12 bases separating them. The CDR3 DNA reads as TGCAGCATGCAGGGTTTAACCGGGGAGCTGTTTTTT. This encodes CSMQGLTGELFF.

J is TRBJ2-5 and V is TRBV28, with D perhaps matching TRBD2 (6 bases). The V end was cut by 1 base, the J end by 5 bases, with 17 bases between. From germline, CDR1 is MDHEN and CDR2 SYDVKM. The CDR3 runs to 16 residues. The CDR3 DNA is TGTGCCAGCAGTTTATCCGGCCCGGGAGAATTCGAGACCCAGTACTTC. Translated, it gives CASSLSGPGEFETQYF. The full variable domain, rest sourced from reference TRBV28 and TRBJ2-5, is DVKVTQSSRYLVKRTGEKVFLECVQDMDHENMFWYRQDPGLGLRLIYFSYDVKMKEKGDIPEGYSVSREKKERFSLILESASTNQTSMYLCASSLSGPGEFETQYFGPGTRLLVL.